Below are 4 T cell receptor beta chains sequenced from a single sample in a study of OX40 agonist ivuxolimab in advanced cancers. The protocol was immunoSEQ multiplex PCR, while the TCRdb copy is restricted to in-frame clones and leaves out a portion. The table has roughly 58,000 clones, about 83% seen once. Sequences were derived from CD4+ or CD8+ T cells sorted from blood, sampled in a trial of the OX40 agonist ivuxolimab. The receptors come from an adult with an advanced solid tumor such as melanoma, head and neck, liver or kidney cancer.

V usage is TRBV19 and J usage is TRBJ2-4, with D hard to call. The CDR3 has 11 amino acids. The V end was cut by 5 bases, the J end by 6 bases, with 5 bases between. Germline values: CDR1 LNHDA, CDR2 SQIVND (reference sequence). This chain's CDR3 is CASSASNIQYF. The CDR3 DNA reads as TGTGCCAGTAGTGCCTCAAACATTCAGTACTTC.

This chain uses TRBV2 with TRBJ2-7, with D possibly being TRBD1 (6 bases). V was trimmed by 6 bases and J by 1 base, leaving 10 bases between them. The CDR3 consists of 13 residues. Germline CDR1 SNHLY, CDR2 FYNNEI. The CDR3 nucleotides read TGTGCCAGCAGCCGGGACACATCCTACGAGCAGTACTTC. Translating gives CASSRDTSYEQYF. Variable domain in full (rest from reference TRBV2 and TRBJ2-7): EPEVTQTPSHQVTQMGQEVILRCVPISNHLYFYWYRQILGQKVEFLVSFYNNEISEKSEIFDDQFSVERPDGSNFTLKIRSTKLEDSAMYFCASSRDTSYEQYFGPGTRLTVT.

Note on this clone: One end of the junction is discordant with germline, which a read error may explain. At the DNA level, this CDR3 is encoded by other sequences in the same sample as well. This chain uses TRBV6-6 with TRBJ2-7; D is unclear. This CDR3 is built from 13 residues. Germline V lookup: CDR1 MNHNY, CDR2 SVGAGI (reference sequence). The CDR3 coding sequence is TGCGCCAGCAACTCGCAAGTGAGAGACGAGCAGTACTTC. Its translation is CASNSQVRDEQYF.

The rearrangement joins TRBV18 to TRBJ2-3, with D unresolved. V was cut by 0 bases and J by 0 bases, with 7 bases left in between. This CDR3 contains 15 residues. Germline values: CDR1 KGHSH, CDR2 LQKENI. The CDR3 DNA reads as TGTGCCAGCTCACCACCGTCCCCAAGCACAGATACGCAGTATTTT. This gives the protein CASSPPSPSTDTQYF.